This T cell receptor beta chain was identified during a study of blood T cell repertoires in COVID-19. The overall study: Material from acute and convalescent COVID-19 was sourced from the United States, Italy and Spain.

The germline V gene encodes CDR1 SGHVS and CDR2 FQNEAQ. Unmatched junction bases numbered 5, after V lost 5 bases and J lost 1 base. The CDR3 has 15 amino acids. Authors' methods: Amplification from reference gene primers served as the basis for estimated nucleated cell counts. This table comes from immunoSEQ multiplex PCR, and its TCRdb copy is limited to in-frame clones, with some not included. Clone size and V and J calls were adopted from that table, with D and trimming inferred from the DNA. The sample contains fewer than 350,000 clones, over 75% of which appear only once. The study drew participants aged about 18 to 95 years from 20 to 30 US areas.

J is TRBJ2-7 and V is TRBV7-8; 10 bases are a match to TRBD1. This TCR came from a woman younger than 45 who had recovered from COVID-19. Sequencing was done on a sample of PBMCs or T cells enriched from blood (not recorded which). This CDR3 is CASSGGTGASYEQYF. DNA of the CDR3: TGTGCCAGCAGCGGCGGGACAGGGGCTTCCTACGAGCAGTACTTC.